Presented here are 32 T cell receptor beta chains from one specimen sequenced in a study of blood T cell repertoires in COVID-19. TCRdb's table, derived via immunoSEQ multiplex PCR, lists solely in-frame clones and lacks some. The sample comprises tens of thousands of clones, just over 85% of which are singletons, and 20% to 30% rests with the top ten. Sequenced sample: peripheral blood. The source is a human donor in a cohort sampled during active COVID-19.

The genes are TRBV2 and TRBJ2-1; 8 positions agree with TRBD1. The CDR3 loop spans 16 amino acids. Per germline, CDR1 SNHLY and CDR2 FYNNEI. V lost 6 bases and J lost 0; bases outside the gene matches: 7. CDR3 sequence reads: CASSGGTGYSYNEQFF. DNA of the CDR3: TGTGCCAGCAGCGGAGGGACAGGATACTCCTACAATGAGCAGTTCTTC.

The chain links TRBV2 to TRBJ2-5; 8 nucleotides match TRBD2. V lost 6 bases, J lost 5 bases, and 11 bases stayed unmatched. The germline V gene encodes CDR1 SNHLY and CDR2 FYNNEI. The CDR3 runs 15 residues. The CDR3 spells CASSHRRTSRETQYF. CDR3 in DNA: TGTGCCAGCAGCCATAGACGGACTAGCCGTGAGACCCAGTACTTC.

The chain joins TRBV7-3 to TRBJ1-1; D not certain. The CDR3 consists of 14 residues. The ends were cut back, 1 base at V and 0 bases at J, with 6 bases in the middle. Germline V gives CDR1 SGHTA, CDR2 FQGTGA. The CDR3 DNA follows: TGTGCCAGCAGCTTAAGCAGATTGAACACTGAAGCTTTCTTT. As protein: CASSLSRLNTEAFF.

CDR3 residues: CASSTAGLAGVLSYNEQFF. CDR3 DNA sequence: TGTGCCAGCAGCACCGCCGGACTAGCGGGGGTTCTTTCCTACAATGAGCAGTTCTTC. The chain uses TRBV21-1 and TRBJ2-1; the listed D gene, TRBD2, was not tested against the DNA. TRBV21-1 constitutes a pseudogene. The CDR3 extends over 19 amino acids.

J is TRBJ2-1 and V is TRBV6-5, with TRBD2 matching over 7 bases. Germline V gene data show CDR1 as MNHEY and CDR2 as SVGAGI. With 5 bases clipped from V and 5 bases from J, the junction kept 3 bases outside the gene matches. The CDR3 totals 13 residues. CDR3 nucleotides: TGTGCCAGCAGTCGGGGGGTCGACAATGAGCAGTTCTTC. It codes for CASSRGVDNEQFF.

CDR3 residues: CASRDSSYYGYTF. The CDR3 region has the DNA TGTGCCAGCCGGGACAGCAGTTACTATGGCTACACCTTC. The chain links TRBV19 to TRBJ1-2; 7 nucleotides match TRBD1. V lost 9 bases to trimming and J lost 3 bases; unmatched junction nucleotides: 7. This CDR3 has 13 residues. CDR1 and CDR2 (germline): LNHDA, SQIVND (reference sequence).

V gene TRBV23-1 combines with J gene TRBJ2-7, with 11 bases fitting TRBD1. TRBV23-1 is an open reading frame whose function is uncertain. V gave up 4 bases and J gave up 2 bases; unmatched junction bases: 13. The CDR3 consists of 18 residues. CDR3: CASSRRLGQGALPYEQYF. DNA of the CDR3: TGCGCCAGCAGTCGCCGACTAGGACAGGGGGCCTTGCCCTACGAGCAGTACTTC.

The CDR3 region has the DNA TGTGCCAGTAGTACCCTCACAGGGGGCTACAACGAGCAGTACTTC. Protein product: CASSTLTGGYNEQYF. This chain links TRBV19 with TRBJ2-7, with 9 bases that match TRBD1. V lost 4 bases and J lost 5; bases outside the gene matches: 9. Germline lookup yields CDR1 LNHDA and CDR2 SQIVND (reference sequence). The CDR3 is 15 residues long. Based on the CDR3 plus reference TRBV19 and TRBJ2-7, the full variable domain is DGGITQSPKYLFRKEGQNVTLSCEQNLNHDAMYWYRQDPGQGLRLIYYSQIVNDFQKGDIAEGYSVSREKKESFPLTVTSAQKNPTAFYLCASSTLTGGYNEQYFGPGTRLTVT.

The CDR3 sequence: CAWSVLAGGQDTQYF. CDR3 nucleotides: TGTGCCTGGAGCGTACTAGCGGGGGGGCAAGATACGCAGTATTTT. The chain couples TRBV30 to TRBJ2-3; 13 bases align to TRBD2. CDR3 length: 15 amino acids. Unmatched junction bases numbered 5, after V lost 3 bases and J lost 5 bases. CDR1 and CDR2 (germline): GTSNPN, SVGIG (reference sequence).

The V and J genes are TRBV18 and TRBJ2-7; the D gene is possibly TRBD1 (5 bases). The V end lost 4 bases, the J end lost 3 bases, and 13 bases lay between the germline ends. Germline CDR1 is KGHSH and CDR2 is LQKENI. The CDR3 length is 14 residues. CDR3: CASSRSGQGYEQYF. Here the CDR3 DNA reads TGTGCCAGCTCACGCAGTGGGCAGGGCTACGAGCAGTACTTC.

This chain joins TRBV5-5 and TRBJ1-2; 7 nucleotides align to TRBD1. This CDR3 contains 16 residues. Germline CDR1 reads SGHKS; CDR2 reads YYEKEE (reference sequence). V dropped 1 base and J dropped 3; count of bases not matched to a gene: 9. CDR3 DNA sequence: TGTGCCAGCAGCTTGACGTTCGACAGGGCCGACTATGGCTACACCTTC. This codes for CASSLTFDRADYGYTF.

V gene TRBV6-5 combines with J gene TRBJ2-5; 14 bases are a match to TRBD2. CDR1 and CDR2 from the germline V gene are MNHEY and SVGAGI. The CDR3 is 15 amino acids. After removal of 6 bases from V and 5 bases from J, the junction contained 5 bases not matched to a gene. This CDR3 reads CASRTGTSGGETQYF. The CDR3 DNA follows: TGTGCCAGCAGGACGGGGACTAGCGGGGGCGAGACCCAGTACTTC.

The chain recombines TRBV11-1 with TRBJ2-6, with D perhaps matching TRBD2 (5 bases). There are 14 residues in the CDR3. The germline gives CDR1 SGHAT, CDR2 FQDESV (reference sequence). V lost 5 bases and J 0 bases, leaving 5 bases between the germline ends. Here the CDR3 DNA reads TGTGCCAGCAGCCGGGACTCTGGGGCCAACGTCCTGACTTTC. It encodes CASSRDSGANVLTF. The entire variable domain, with the rest obtained from reference TRBV11-1 and TRBJ2-6, is as follows: EAEVAQSPRYKITEKSQAVAFWCDPISGHATLYWYRQILGQGPELLVQFQDESVVDDSQLPKDRFSAERLKGVDSTLKIQPAELGDSAMYLCASSRDSGANVLTFGAGSRLTVL.

The CDR3 sequence is CAWKRTGQNYGYTF. CDR3 nucleotide sequence: TGTGCCTGGAAAAGGACAGGGCAGAACTATGGCTACACCTTC. This sequence joins TRBV30 and TRBJ1-2; 8 bases are a match to TRBD1. Germline V lookup: CDR1 GTSNPN, CDR2 SVGIG (reference sequence). The CDR3 is 14 residues long. V shed 4 bases, J shed 2 bases, and the junction held 6 bases outside the gene matches.

The chain has TRBV7-8 and TRBJ2-5; 7 bases are a match to TRBD1. Per germline, CDR1 SGHVS and CDR2 FQNEAQ. This CDR3 has 15 amino acids. The V and J ends lost 0 bases and 1 base, in that order; junction bases with no gene match: 2. The CDR3 loop is CASSLAGTAQETQYF. The CDR3, as DNA: TGTGCCAGCAGCTTAGCGGGGACAGCCCAAGAGACCCAGTACTTC.

The genes are TRBV4-1 and TRBJ1-5, with a weak D call TRBD1 (6 bases). The germline V gene encodes CDR1 MGHRA and CDR2 YSYEKL. The CDR3 loop spans 16 amino acids. Trimming pared 4 bases from V and 0 bases from J, leaving 13 bases between. CDR3 coding DNA: TGCGCCAGCAGCCCCTTTGGACAGAATAGCAATCAGCCCCAGCATTTT. Translating gives CASSPFGQNSNQPQHF.

CDR3: CASRLDRGVDEQFF. CDR3 in DNA: TGTGCCAGCAGACTCGACAGGGGAGTGGATGAGCAGTTCTTC. This sequence joins TRBV6-5 and TRBJ2-1, with 8 nucleotides matching TRBD1. Losses at the gene ends were 6 bases for V and 8 bases for J; bases not matched to a gene: 9. The CDR3 covers 14 residues. CDR1 MNHEY and CDR2 SVGAGI come from the germline V gene.

J is TRBJ1-2 and V is TRBV19, with D unresolved. The length of the CDR3 is 14 residues. The V and J ends lost 4 bases and 2 bases respectively, with 11 bases between them. Germline V gene data show CDR1 as LNHDA and CDR2 as SQIVND (reference sequence). The CDR3 loop reads CASSTRVTNYGYTF. The CDR3, as DNA: TGTGCCAGTAGTACCCGGGTGACCAACTATGGCTACACCTTC.

This clone was seen only once. The rearrangement uses TRBV6-6 and TRBJ1-5, with 8 bases fitting TRBD1. Germline V gene data show CDR1 as MNHNY and CDR2 as SVGAGI (reference sequence). The V and J ends lost 0 bases and 9 bases, in that order; junction bases with no gene match: 7. This CDR3 contains 15 residues. CDR3: CASSYSGQGSLPQHF. The CDR3 nucleotides are TGTGCCAGCAGTTACTCCGGACAGGGATCGCTGCCCCAGCATTTT.

The chain is built from TRBV30 and TRBJ2-5; 8 nucleotides match TRBD2. The CDR3 consists of 12 residues. The germline V gene has CDR1 GTSNPN and CDR2 SVGIG (reference sequence). V lost 5 bases and J lost 2; bases outside the gene matches: 1. For the CDR3, the DNA is TGTGCCTGGGCGGGGGGTCAAGAGACCCAGTACTTC. Protein: CAWAGGQETQYF. The entire variable domain, with the rest obtained from reference TRBV30 and TRBJ2-5, is as follows: SQTIHQWPATLVQPVGSPLSLECTVEGTSNPNLYWYRQAAGRGLQLLFYSVGIGQISSEVPQNLSASRPQDRQFILSSKKLLLSDSGFYLCAWAGGQETQYFGPGTRLLVL.

This clone was detected only once. The chain uses TRBV6-6 and TRBJ1-1; 12 bases line up with TRBD1. CDR3 length: 16 residues. CDR1 MNHNY and CDR2 SVGAGI come from the germline V gene (reference sequence). Losses at the gene ends were 7 bases for V and 5 bases for J; bases not matched to a gene: 11. CDR3 region: CASKWDRGRGETEAFF. In DNA form, the CDR3 reads TGTGCCAGCAAGTGGGACAGGGGGCGCGGAGAAACTGAAGCTTTCTTT.

V gene TRBV6-5 combines with J gene TRBJ2-5, with a tentative D call TRBD2 (6 bases). There are 15 residues in the CDR3. Trimming removed 1 base at V and 0 bases at J, with 9 bases between. Germline CDR1 and CDR2: MNHEY and SVGAGI. As DNA, the CDR3 is TGTGCCAGCAGTTACTTCGGGGGAAACCAAGAGACCCAGTACTTC. Residues: CASSYFGGNQETQYF.

J is TRBJ1-2 and V is TRBV3-1 (or the pseudogene TRBV3-2); TRBD1 agrees at 7 bases. The CDR3 totals 15 residues. The germline V gene has CDR1 LGHDT and CDR2 YNNKEL (reference sequence). V lost 0 bases to trimming and J lost 5 bases; unmatched junction nucleotides: 6. In DNA, the CDR3 is TGTGCCAGCAGCCAAGAATGGGGACAGACTTATGGCTACACCTTC. It yields the protein CASSQEWGQTYGYTF.

The chain joins TRBV18 to TRBJ2-1; D may be TRBD2 (7 bases). The germline gives CDR1 KGHSH, CDR2 LQKENI. V was shortened by 0 bases and J by 3 bases, with 9 bases between the two germline ends. The CDR3 is made up of 15 amino acids. The CDR3: CASSPPGGLYNEQFF. CDR3 bases: TGTGCCAGCTCACCACCGGGGGGGCTCTACAATGAGCAGTTCTTC.

This rearrangement joins TRBV4-2 to TRBJ1-2; 11 nucleotides match TRBD1. Looked up from germline, CDR1 is LGHNA and CDR2 is YNFKEQ. There are 16 residues in the CDR3. The V segment lost 0 bases and the J segment 7 bases; nucleotides outside the gene matches: 7. CDR3 protein: CASSQDLAGQGGGYTF. The CDR3 DNA reads TGTGCCAGCAGCCAAGATTTAGCGGGACAGGGGGGTGGCTACACCTTC.

This chain connects TRBV11-2 to TRBJ1-2, with D possibly matching TRBD1 (6 bases). The CDR3 is 16 amino acids. Trimming cost V 5 bases and J 7 bases, with 23 bases left between them. Germline V lookup: CDR1 SGHAT, CDR2 FQNNGV. CDR3 protein: CASSPLRGSASRGYTF. The CDR3 DNA is TGTGCCAGCAGCCCTCTAAGGGGGTCCGCTTCGCGTGGCTACACCTTC. Full variable domain (remainder filled in from reference TRBV11-2 and TRBJ1-2): EAGVAQSPRYKIIEKRQSVAFWCNPISGHATLYWYQQILGQGPKLLIQFQNNGVVDDSQLPKDRFSAERLKGVDSTLKIQPAKLEDSAVYLCASSPLRGSASRGYTFGSGTRLTVV.

The gene calls are TRBV4-1 and TRBJ2-1; 8 nucleotides agree with TRBD2. J gave up 9 bases and V 0 bases, and 10 bases lay outside the gene matches. Germline CDR1 and CDR2: MGHRA and YSYEKL. The CDR3 is made up of 16 amino acids. The CDR3 sequence: CASSQEIAGSLGEQFF. CDR3 sequence (DNA): TGCGCCAGCAGCCAAGAAATAGCGGGATCATTAGGTGAGCAGTTCTTC.

The chain uses TRBV5-4 and TRBJ2-5; a weak D match, TRBD1 (6 bases). In germline, CDR1 is SGHNT, CDR2 YYREEE (reference sequence). Trimming took 3 bases from V and 2 from J, leaving 11 bases between them. The CDR3 contains 14 residues. The CDR3 bases are TGTGCCAGCAGCTGGGGGCGCGTACAAGAGACCCAGTACTTC. As protein: CASSWGRVQETQYF.

The chain employs TRBV6-5 and TRBJ1-2; 8 nucleotides agree with TRBD1. V shed 5 bases, J shed 4 bases, and the junction held 9 bases outside the gene matches. Germline V gene sequence: CDR1 MNHEY, CDR2 SVGAGI. The CDR3 has 15 residues. CDR3 bases: TGTGCCAGCAGTACAGGGGGTCTTCCCCTCTATGGCTACACCTTC. Encoded protein: CASSTGGLPLYGYTF.

This clone was counted once. The chain recombines TRBV27 with TRBJ1-5; TRBD1 matches at 8 bases. The germline V gene encodes CDR1 MNHEY and CDR2 SMNVEV (reference sequence). Trimming at V came to 5 bases and at J to 4 bases, leaving 4 bases not matched to a gene. The CDR3 is made up of 14 amino acids. CDR3 in amino acids: CASSRGQGNQPQHF. The CDR3 coding sequence is TGTGCCAGCAGTCGCGGACAGGGTAATCAGCCCCAGCATTTT.

The rearrangement joins TRBV7-9 to TRBJ1-3; 9 bases map to TRBD1. V shed 5 bases, J shed 1 base, and the junction held 3 bases outside the gene matches. Per germline, CDR1 SEHNR and CDR2 FQNEAQ (reference sequence). This CDR3 region has 15 residues. CDR3 nucleotides: TGTGCCAGCAGCAAACAGGGGGCTTCTGGAAACACCATATATTTT. Its translation is CASSKQGASGNTIYF.

The chain has TRBV5-6 and TRBJ2-2; a weak D match, TRBD1 (6 bases). The CDR3 has 16 amino acids. Trimming took 4 bases from V and 6 from J, leaving 19 bases between them. Germline CDR1 and CDR2: SGHDT and YYEEEE. CDR3 nucleotide sequence: TGTGCCAGCAGCCCTGAGACAGGAATGGTTTCCGGGGAGCTGTTTTTT. Protein: CASSPETGMVSGELFF. Supplemented by reference TRBV5-6 and TRBJ2-2, the full variable domain reads DAGVTQSPTHLIKTRGQQVTLRCSPKSGHDTVSWYQQALGQGPQFIFQYYEEEERQRGNFPDRFSGHQFPNYSSELNVNALLLGDSALYLCASSPETGMVSGELFFGEGSRLTVL.